These 10 T cell receptor beta chains originate from one sample sequenced in a study of identical twins. TCRdb re-derived calls from the 5' RACE reads in MiXCR, one entry per CDR3 protein. The sample lists a few hundred thousand distinct CDR3 sequences; 8.5% to 9.5% were seen once. This sample also belongs to another study, concerning yellow fever vaccine responses in identical twins.

The sequencing input was CD8+ T cells sorted from blood. The receptors originated from a woman younger than 35 in good health.

The sample holds many counts of this clonotype. The J gene is TRBJ1-5, the V gene TRBV7-9; D may be TRBD1 (6 bases). Looked up from germline, CDR1 is SEHNR and CDR2 is FQNEAQ (reference sequence). CDR3 length equals 12 residues. The germline V and J ends were trimmed by 3 bases and 6 bases, with 6 bases remaining between them. As DNA, the CDR3 is TGTGCCAGCAGCTTCAGGGGTCAGCCCCAGCATTTT. Translation: CASSFRGQPQHF.

This clonotype was recorded many times. The gene calls are TRBV4-3 and TRBJ2-1; maybe TRBD2 (5 bases). In germline, CDR1 is LGHNA, CDR2 YSLEER. Trimming removed 0 bases from V and 0 bases from J, with 9 bases in between. The CDR3 has 16 amino acids. CDR3 sequence (DNA): TGCGCCAGCAGCCAAGATACTAGAAGCTCCTACAATGAGCAGTTCTTC. Amino acids: CASSQDTRSSYNEQFF.

The V and J genes are TRBV12-3 or TRBV12-4 and TRBJ2-1; 12 bases fit TRBD2. CDR3 length equals 16 residues. J lost 3 bases, V lost 7 bases, and 7 bases had no gene match. CDR3 in DNA: TGTGCCAGCAACGATAAGGGACTAGCGGGCTACAATGAGCAGTTCTTC. Translating it yields CASNDKGLAGYNEQFF.

The chain uses TRBV20-1 and TRBJ2-5; D gene ambiguous. The CDR3 runs to 10 residues. Germline V lookup: CDR1 DFQATT, CDR2 SNEGSKA (reference sequence). Here the CDR3 reads CSRLGETQYF. CDR3 bases: TGCAGCCGGCTGGGGGAGACCCAGTACTTC.

V gene TRBV29-1 combines with J gene TRBJ2-5, with D uncertain. The CDR3 contains 12 residues. Trimming took off 4 bases at V and 5 bases at J, with 11 bases between the two ends. Germline values: CDR1 SQVTM, CDR2 ANQGSEA. CDR3 protein: CSVVGRWETQYF. CDR3 nucleotide sequence: TGCAGCGTTGTAGGACGGTGGGAGACCCAGTACTTC.

The rearrangement uses TRBV7-6 and TRBJ2-7; D perhaps matches TRBD1 (6 bases). V gave up 5 bases and J gave up 2 bases, with 16 bases separating them. The CDR3 is made up of 15 amino acids. CDR1 is SGHVS and CDR2 is FNYEAQ in the germline V gene. The CDR3 loop reads CASSPVGGPAYEQYF. DNA for the CDR3: TGTGCCAGCAGCCCGGTAGGGGGACCTGCCTACGAGCAGTACTTC.

There are many counts of this clonotype. The V and J genes are TRBV29-1 and TRBJ1-2, with 8 positions matching TRBD1. J was trimmed by 0 bases and V by 4 bases; bases with no gene match: 7. The CDR3 has 15 amino acids. CDR1 is SQVTM, CDR2 ANQGSEA, per germline. The CDR3 protein is CSVVQGAKSNYGYTF. The CDR3 DNA sequence: TGCAGCGTTGTTCAGGGGGCGAAATCTAACTATGGCTACACCTTC.

This clonotype has a handful of counts. V and J are TRBV27 and TRBJ2-7; the D gene is possibly TRBD1 (5 bases). CDR3 length: 13 amino acids. Germline CDR1 MNHEY, CDR2 SMNVEV (reference sequence). V lost 6 bases and J 1 base, leaving 10 bases between the germline ends. The CDR3 loop reads CASRRTQSYEQYF. The DNA of the CDR3 is TGTGCCAGCAGAAGGACACAATCCTACGAGCAGTACTTC.

This clonotype was found many times. The chain employs TRBV12-3 or TRBV12-4 and TRBJ1-2; 7 bases map to TRBD1. Losses at the gene ends were 5 bases for V and 5 bases for J; bases not matched to a gene: 11. CDR3 size: 15 residues. This chain's CDR3 is CASSPKGGRLYGYTF. For the CDR3, the DNA is TGTGCCAGCAGTCCGAAAGGGGGCCGGTTATATGGCTACACCTTC.

This clonotype was detected ten times or more. The rearrangement links TRBV5-6 to TRBJ2-1, with 7 bases matching TRBD2. The CDR3 length is 12 residues. Germline V gene data show CDR1 as SGHDT and CDR2 as YYEEEE. V dropped 3 bases and J dropped 6; count of bases not matched to a gene: 0. The DNA of the CDR3 is TGTGCCAGCAGCTCGGGGGGCAATGAGCAGTTCTTC. It translates to CASSSGGNEQFF.